The rows below give T cell receptor beta chains drawn from one sample of a study of beta chain features in type 1 diabetes. The assay was immunoSEQ multiplex PCR, and TCRdb's table has in-frame clones only and misses some. The data show a few hundred thousand clones, with roughly 12% seen just once and more than 0.015% held by the top ten. The sample was naive CD4+ T cells from blood. These receptors all stem from a man between 18 and 35 years old in good health. Each CDR3 is given with its conserved first and last residue. The order of the fields is V gene, clone size, D gene, CDR3 length, J gene, CDR3 DNA, CDR3 protein. A D gene is named only where the DNA matches it firmly. Rows give clone size only sometimes, using once, few, many, or a class for an expanded clone.

TRBV30	.	TRBD1	13	TRBJ1-1	TGTGCCTGGAGTGTTGAGACAGGGTTTGAAGCTTTCTTT	CAWSVETGFEAFF
TRBV30	few	TRBD1	13	TRBJ2-7	TGTGCCTGGAATCGACAGGGTTTGTACGAGCAGTACTTC	CAWNRQGLYEQYF
TRBV7-2	.	TRBD2	17	TRBJ2-2	TGTGCCAGCAGCTCAACCTTAGCGGGGGCTACCACCGGGGAGCTGTTTTTT	CASSSTLAGATTGELFF
TRBV28	few	TRBD1	11	TRBJ2-1	TGTGGGACAGGCGCGTACAATGAGCAGTTCTTC	CGTGAYNEQFF
TRBV28	.	TRBD1	19	TRBJ1-5	TGTGCCAGCAGTCCCAGCCCCATCGACAGGGAAGAAGCCAATCAGCCCCAGCATTTT	CASSPSPIDREEANQPQHF
TRBV30	.	.	11	TRBJ2-7	TGTGCCTGGAGCCCACAGTACGAGCAGTACTTC	CAWSPQYEQYF
TRBV11-3	.	TRBD2	15	TRBJ2-3	TGTGCCAGCAGCTTCGCGGGAGGCCCCACAGATACGCAGTATTTT	CASSFAGGPTDTQYF
TRBV5-1	few	.	14	TRBJ1-1	TGCGCCAGCAGCACCCAGGGCCTGAACACTGAAGCTTTCTTT	CASSTQGLNTEAFF
TRBV7-2	.	.	15	TRBJ1-2	TGTGCCAGCAGCGGGGGGGGGCGAGCTGGCTATGGCTACACCTTC	CASSGGGRAGYGYTF
TRBV2	.	.	13	TRBJ2-5	TGTGCCAGCAGTGTGGGCCACCAAGAGACCCAGTACTTC	CASSVGHQETQYF
TRBV9	.	.	13	TRBJ2-5	TGTGCCAGCAGCCAAGTTGGCGGAGAGACCCAGTACTTC	CASSQVGGETQYF
TRBV7-6	.	.	13	TRBJ2-3	TGTGCCAGCATGGGACTGAGCACAGATACGCAGTATTTT	CASMGLSTDTQYF
TRBV27	few	.	14	TRBJ1-5	TGTGCCAGCAGTTTAAGGGGAAGGAATCAGCCCCAGCATTTT	CASSLRGRNQPQHF
TRBV28	.	.	19	TRBJ1-5	TGTGCCAGCAGTTTCCTCCAAACACACTCCGGGGGGCGCAATCAGCCCCAGCATTTT	CASSFLQTHSGGRNQPQHF
TRBV19	.	TRBD1	13	TRBJ2-1	TGTGCCAGTAGAGTCCAGGGGGCAAATGAGCAGTTCTTC	CASRVQGANEQFF
TRBV30	few	TRBD2	15	TRBJ2-3	TGTGCCTATTCACGACTAGCGGGCCGGGCAGATACGCAGTATTTT	CAYSRLAGRADTQYF
TRBV5-1	few	TRBD2	15	TRBJ2-3	TGCGCCAGCAGCCGGACTAGCGGGGCCACAGATACGCAGTATTTT	CASSRTSGATDTQYF
TRBV5-1	few	TRBD2	17	TRBJ2-6	TGCGCCAGCAGCTGGACTAGCGGGAGTCCTGGGGCCAACGTCCTGACTTTC	CASSWTSGSPGANVLTF
TRBV19	.	.	13	TRBJ1-1	TGTGCCAGTAGTGCACAGGGCAACACTGAAGCTTTCTTT	CASSAQGNTEAFF
TRBV7-3	few	.	13	TRBJ2-3	TGTGCCAGCAGCTTAGGGGGGGGCCGTACGCAGTATTTT	CASSLGGGRTQYF
TRBV7-2	.	.	15	TRBJ1-4	TGTGCCAGCAGCTTGACGGGACTGGCACGGGGAAAACTGTTTTTT	CASSLTGLARGKLFF
TRBV7-2	few	.	12	TRBJ1-1	TGTGCCAGCAAGACAGGCGTCACTGAAGCTTTCTTT	CASKTGVTEAFF
TRBV4-1	few	TRBD1	15	TRBJ1-2	TGCGCCAGCAGACCAGACAGGGGGGATAACTATGGCTACACCTTC	CASRPDRGDNYGYTF
TRBV10-3	.	TRBD2	18	TRBJ2-7	TGTGCCATCAGTGGGTCAATCGGGACTAGCGGGGAGAGCTACGAGCAGTACTTC	CAISGSIGTSGESYEQYF
TRBV15	.	.	16	TRBJ2-7	TGTGCCACCAGCAGGACGGACAGAGGGAGCCCCTACGAGCAGTACTTC	CATSRTDRGSPYEQYF
TRBV7-9	.	.	16	TRBJ1-5	TGTGCCAGCAGCCCAGAGACAGGCCCGTCTAATCAGCCCCAGCATTTT	CASSPETGPSNQPQHF
TRBV7-2	.	TRBD2	11	TRBJ2-5	TGTGCCAGCAGTCGGGACTACCCCCAGTACTTC	CASSRDYPQYF
TRBV7-3	.	.	14	TRBJ2-3	TGTGCCAGCAGCTCTAACGGGGGCACAGATACGCAGTATTTT	CASSSNGGTDTQYF